This note documents a single TCR beta chain sequence. V gave up 4 bases and J gave up 6 bases, with 12 bases separating them. The CDR3 has 13 residues. The germline V gene has CDR1 SEHNR and CDR2 FQNEAQ (reference sequence). Using immunoSEQ multiplex PCR, the repertoire was profiled, and TCRdb retains in-frame clones only, with some absent. Of roughly 70,000 clones listed, more than 75% were seen once; the top ten hold about 0.68%. This sample is drawn from a study of OX40 agonist ivuxolimab in advanced cancers. Sequences were derived from CD4+ or CD8+ T cells sorted from blood, sampled in a trial of the OX40 agonist ivuxolimab. The chain combines TRBV7-9 with TRBJ1-1; TRBD1 is a possible D gene (6 bases). This sequence was found in an adult with an advanced solid tumor such as melanoma, head and neck, liver or kidney cancer. The CDR3 reads CASSSQGRSEAFF. The DNA of the CDR3 is TGTGCCAGCAGCTCACAGGGAAGATCTGAAGCTTTCTTT.